This T cell receptor (beta chain) was sequenced during a study of T-cell reconstitution after alpha-beta-depleted transplantation in children. There are 16 residues in the CDR3. The V end lost 3 bases, the J end lost 3 bases, and 16 bases lay between the germline ends. Germline V gene sequence: CDR1 SGHRS, CDR2 YFSETQ. This clonotype was detected a few times. TCRbeta library preparation incorporated unique molecular identifiers. TCRdb reanalysed the PCR reads using MiXCR and keeps one entry per CDR3 protein. This table holds about 540,000 distinct CDR3 sequences, 15% to 20% found once. The V gene is TRBV5-1, the J gene TRBJ1-3; a possible D gene is TRBD1 (6 bases). This TCR came from a human donor who donated a stem cell graft to a child with acute lymphoblastic leukemia. The starting material was PBMCs from the stem cell graft donor, obtained from the stem cell graft. The CDR3 bases are TGCGCCAGCAGCTCATCGACAGGTTACGGTGGAAACACCATATATTTT. This gives the protein CASSSSTGYGGNTIYF.